The entry below gives a single T cell receptor (beta chain) sequence along with its context. Its antigen target is currently unknown. The record has no base qualities; no much larger clone is one base away. What this sample's time point label stands for: about 28 days (+/-7) after the second vaccine dose. The treatment or condition label here, explained by the study, means: meningococcal conjugate vaccine given as trial control. The vaccinee samples were drawn from two UK trials, COV001 and COV002, one of which was a single-blind randomized controlled phase 2/3 trial testing AZD1222 (ChAdOx1 nCoV-19) in healthy adults. For TCRbeta chain sequencing, PBMC samples from trial participants were taken at day 0 and at day 28 after the second dose. The CDR3 regions of human TCRbeta chains were subjected to immunosequencing. On the authors' methods: Repertoire TCRs were matched against a reference library of SARS-CoV-2-specific TCRs generated with the MIRA antigen-specificity platform. Breadth was defined as the fraction of unique TCRs that were SARS-CoV-2-associated. Depth was defined as the fraction of total T cells that were SARS-CoV-2-associated. Using the MIRA data, each spike-specific TCR was mapped to the spike region that the TCR reacts to and placed in a CD4 or CD8 class. Log10-transformed breadth and depth values were compared by one-way ANOVA with Sidak's multiple comparisons tests. In TCRdb, the immuneACCESS table is reduced to in-frame sequences with V and J assigned. These tables do not hold every clone; where another copy was compared, an unresolved V gene accounts for under half, and the others remain unexplained. That table supplies the V and J calls and clone size; D and trimming were determined from the DNA. In all, the sample holds about 76,000 clones, and about 80% of those were seen once. The top ten clones comprise 25% to 30% of the sample.

This record belongs to a study of T cell responses to AZD1222 COVID-19 vaccine listed by TCRdb under 2021. In the study overall: TCR sequencing was performed for over 230 trial participants, of whom about 200 were given two doses of AZD1222 and around 25 were given two doses of MenACWY control vaccine. Trial participants were enrolled by age into 18-55, 56-69 and 70-plus year subgroups, with approximately 150, 28 and 58 TCR-sequenced participants respectively.

CDR1 and CDR2 were assigned from the germline V gene (reference sequence) as GTSNPN and SVGIG. Relative to germline, V is missing 1 base and J is missing 5 bases, with 7 bases of the junction outside any gene match. The CDR3 measures 14 amino acids from cysteine to phenylalanine. This entry keeps only the CDR3 DNA: 42 bases, framed from base 1. Overall study results and their limits: Conclusions about previously exposed vaccinees are limited, since just 6 or 7 AZD1222 recipients were seropositive for SARS-CoV-2 at baseline. In the small 56-69-year group, the increase in depth fell short of significance, most likely because of low power. Nearly half of unique spike-specific TCRs reportedly recognized epitopes outside regions mutated in the B.1.351 and B.1.1.7 variants. The vaccine-associated CD4 TCRs covered the entire spike protein, and the dominant responses fell in regions 160-218 and 743-854. No day 14 peak-response samples were available, so repertoires were characterized only after the peak T cell response. After two AZD1222 doses, spike-specific TCR breadth and depth were significantly higher than at day 0 and than in MenACWY recipients. Participants were mostly white British, with more females than males. The authors suggested clonal diversity may have been underestimated.

The receptor's source is an adult who received the MenACWY meningococcal vaccine as a control. The V and J segments used are TRBV30 and TRBJ2-5, and TRBD1 aligns with 7 junction nucleotides. Sequenced here: peripheral blood, sampled 28 days after the second dose of the MenACWY control vaccine. The sequenced DNA: TGTGCCTGGAGTGCCGGGACAGCAAGGGAGACCCAGTACTTC. This yields the protein CAWSAGTARETQYF.